The source of this TCR beta chain is a study of blood T cell repertoires in COVID-19. Study-wide context: The United States, Italy and Spain provided the acute and convalescent COVID-19 samples.

V gave up 9 bases and J gave up 3 bases, with 15 bases separating them. The CDR3 is 13 amino acids. Germline V gives CDR1 LNHDA, CDR2 SQIVND (reference sequence). The authors' processing: By means of reference gene primer amplification, nucleated cell counts were estimated. The assay was immunoSEQ multiplex PCR, and TCRdb's table has in-frame clones only and misses some. V and J calls and clone size come straight from that table; D and trimming were deduced from the DNA. The table lists tens of thousands of clones, roughly 87% of them singletons. The chain couples TRBV19 to TRBJ2-7; D is possibly TRBD1 (6 bases). The sequence derives from an elderly man in a cohort sampled during active COVID-19. The sequenced sample was peripheral blood. The CDR3 here is CASNREFGYEQYF. In DNA form, the CDR3 reads TGTGCCAGCAACAGGGAGTTCGGCTACGAGCAGTACTTC.